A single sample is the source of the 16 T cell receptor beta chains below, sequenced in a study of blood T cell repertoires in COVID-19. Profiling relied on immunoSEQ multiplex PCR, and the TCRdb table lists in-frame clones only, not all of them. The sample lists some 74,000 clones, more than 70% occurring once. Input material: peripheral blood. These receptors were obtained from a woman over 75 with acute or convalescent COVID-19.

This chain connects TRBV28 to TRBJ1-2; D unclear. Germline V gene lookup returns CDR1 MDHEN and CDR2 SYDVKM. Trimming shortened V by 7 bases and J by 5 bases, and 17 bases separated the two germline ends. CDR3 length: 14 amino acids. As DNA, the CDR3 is TGTGCCAGCAACCTGAGGACCCCGGGGTATGGCTACACCTTC. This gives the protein CASNLRTPGYGYTF.

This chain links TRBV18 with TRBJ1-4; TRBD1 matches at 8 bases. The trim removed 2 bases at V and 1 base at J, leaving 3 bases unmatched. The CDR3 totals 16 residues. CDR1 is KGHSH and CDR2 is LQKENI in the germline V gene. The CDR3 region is CASSPGTGQTNEKLFF. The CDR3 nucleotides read TGTGCCAGCTCACCAGGGACAGGACAAACTAATGAAAAACTGTTTTTT.

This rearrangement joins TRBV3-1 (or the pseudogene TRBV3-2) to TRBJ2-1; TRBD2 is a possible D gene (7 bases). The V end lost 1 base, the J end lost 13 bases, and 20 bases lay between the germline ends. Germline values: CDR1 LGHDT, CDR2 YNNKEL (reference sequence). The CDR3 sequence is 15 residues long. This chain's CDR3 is CASSQVSRGARSQFF. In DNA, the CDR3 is TGTGCCAGCAGCCAAGTCTCTCGGGGGGCGAGGTCCCAGTTCTTC.

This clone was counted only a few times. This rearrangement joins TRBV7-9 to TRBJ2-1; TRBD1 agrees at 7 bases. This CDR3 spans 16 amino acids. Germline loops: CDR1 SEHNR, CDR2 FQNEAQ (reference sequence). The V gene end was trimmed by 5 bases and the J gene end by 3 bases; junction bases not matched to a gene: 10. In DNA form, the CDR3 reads TGTGCCAGCAGCCACCTAGGGGGCGGAGACTACAATGAGCAGTTCTTC. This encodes CASSHLGGGDYNEQFF.

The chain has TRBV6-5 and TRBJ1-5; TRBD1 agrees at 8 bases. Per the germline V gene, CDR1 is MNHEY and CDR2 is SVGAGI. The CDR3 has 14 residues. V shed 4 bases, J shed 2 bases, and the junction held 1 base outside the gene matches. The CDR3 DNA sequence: TGTGCCAGCAGTTCGGACAGGGGCAATCAGCCCCAGCATTTT. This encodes CASSSDRGNQPQHF.

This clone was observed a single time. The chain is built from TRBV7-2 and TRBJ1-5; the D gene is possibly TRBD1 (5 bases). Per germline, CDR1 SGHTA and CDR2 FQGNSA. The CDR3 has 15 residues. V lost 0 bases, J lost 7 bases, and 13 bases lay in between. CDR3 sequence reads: CASSLASGVGQPQHF. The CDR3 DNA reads TGTGCCAGCAGCTTAGCTTCGGGGGTGGGGCAGCCCCAGCATTTT.

CDR3 in amino acids: CAWRDRGRVGTEAFF. CDR3 in DNA: TGTGCCTGGAGGGACAGGGGGCGCGTGGGGACTGAAGCTTTCTTT. The V gene is TRBV30, the J gene TRBJ1-1, with 11 bases fitting TRBD1. Looked up from germline, CDR1 is GTSNPN and CDR2 is SVGIG (reference sequence). Trimming at V came to 3 bases and at J to 5 bases, leaving 8 bases not matched to a gene. The CDR3 is made up of 15 amino acids.

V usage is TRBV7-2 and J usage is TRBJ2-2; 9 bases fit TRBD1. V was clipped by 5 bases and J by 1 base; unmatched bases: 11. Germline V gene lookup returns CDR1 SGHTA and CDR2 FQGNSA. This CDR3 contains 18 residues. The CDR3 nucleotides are TGTGCCAGCAGCCGGGATAGAGGGGGACAGGGGAACACCGGGGAGCTGTTTTTT. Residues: CASSRDRGGQGNTGELFF.

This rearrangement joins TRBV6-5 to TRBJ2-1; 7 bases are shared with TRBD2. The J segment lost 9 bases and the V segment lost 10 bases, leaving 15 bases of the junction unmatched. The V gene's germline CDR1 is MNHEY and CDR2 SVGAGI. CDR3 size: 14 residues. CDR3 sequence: CATLLNWGGVEQFF. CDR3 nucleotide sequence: TGTGCCACTCTCCTAAATTGGGGGGGGGTTGAGCAGTTCTTC.

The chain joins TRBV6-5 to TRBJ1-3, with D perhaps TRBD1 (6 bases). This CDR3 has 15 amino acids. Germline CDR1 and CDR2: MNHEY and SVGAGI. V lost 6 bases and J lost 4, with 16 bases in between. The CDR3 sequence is CASRDTGSRGNTIYF. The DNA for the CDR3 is TGTGCCAGCAGAGATACAGGGTCACGAGGAAACACCATATATTTT.

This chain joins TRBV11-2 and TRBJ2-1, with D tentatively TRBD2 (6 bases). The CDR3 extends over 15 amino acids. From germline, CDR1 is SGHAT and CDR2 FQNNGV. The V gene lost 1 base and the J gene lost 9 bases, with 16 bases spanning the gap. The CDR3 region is CASSLVEGLQGEQFF. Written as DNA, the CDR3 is TGTGCCAGCAGCTTAGTTGAGGGACTTCAAGGTGAGCAGTTCTTC.

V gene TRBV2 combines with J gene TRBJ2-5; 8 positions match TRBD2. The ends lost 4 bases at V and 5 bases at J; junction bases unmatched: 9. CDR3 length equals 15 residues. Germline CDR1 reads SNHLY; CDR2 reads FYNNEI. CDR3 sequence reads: CASSGVGGALETQYF. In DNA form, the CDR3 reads TGTGCCAGCAGTGGGGTCGGGGGGGCCTTGGAGACCCAGTACTTC.

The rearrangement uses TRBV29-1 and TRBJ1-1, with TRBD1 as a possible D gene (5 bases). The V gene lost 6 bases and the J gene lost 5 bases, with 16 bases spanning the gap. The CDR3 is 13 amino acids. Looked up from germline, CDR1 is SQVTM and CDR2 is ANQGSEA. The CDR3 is CSVATGVGTEAFF. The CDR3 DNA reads TGCAGCGTCGCTACGGGGGTAGGAACTGAAGCTTTCTTT.

CDR3 in DNA: TGTGCCAGCAGCATACCGACTAGCGGGGGGAGAAATGAGCAGTTCTTC. Amino acids: CASSIPTSGGRNEQFF. V is TRBV7-3 and J is TRBJ2-1, with 13 nucleotides matching TRBD2. CDR1 SGHTA and CDR2 FQGTGA come from the germline V gene. CDR3 size: 16 residues. The V and J ends lost 5 bases and 7 bases, in that order; junction bases with no gene match: 8.

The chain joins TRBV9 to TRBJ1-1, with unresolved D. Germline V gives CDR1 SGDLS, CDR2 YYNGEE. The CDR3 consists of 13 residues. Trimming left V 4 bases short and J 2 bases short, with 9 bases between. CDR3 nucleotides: TGTGCCAGCAGCTCCTCTACCAACACTGAAGCTTTCTTT. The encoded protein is CASSSSTNTEAFF.

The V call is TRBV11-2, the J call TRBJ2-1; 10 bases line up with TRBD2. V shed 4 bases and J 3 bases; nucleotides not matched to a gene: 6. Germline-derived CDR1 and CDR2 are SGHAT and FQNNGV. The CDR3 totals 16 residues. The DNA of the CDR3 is TGTGCCAGCAGCTACGGACTAGCGGAGATCTACAATGAGCAGTTCTTC. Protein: CASSYGLAEIYNEQFF.